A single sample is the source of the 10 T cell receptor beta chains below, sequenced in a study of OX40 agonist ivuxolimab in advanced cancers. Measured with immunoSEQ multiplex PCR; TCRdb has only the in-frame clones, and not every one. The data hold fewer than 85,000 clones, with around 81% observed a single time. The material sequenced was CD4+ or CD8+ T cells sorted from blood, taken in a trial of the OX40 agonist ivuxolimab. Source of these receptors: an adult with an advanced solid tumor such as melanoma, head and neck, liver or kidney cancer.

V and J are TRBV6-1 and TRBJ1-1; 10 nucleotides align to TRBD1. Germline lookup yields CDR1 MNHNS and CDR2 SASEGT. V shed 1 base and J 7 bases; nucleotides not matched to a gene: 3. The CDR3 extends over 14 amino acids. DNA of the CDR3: TGTGCCAGCAGTGAAGTAGACAGGGGGCTTGAAGCTTTCTTT. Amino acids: CASSEVDRGLEAFF.

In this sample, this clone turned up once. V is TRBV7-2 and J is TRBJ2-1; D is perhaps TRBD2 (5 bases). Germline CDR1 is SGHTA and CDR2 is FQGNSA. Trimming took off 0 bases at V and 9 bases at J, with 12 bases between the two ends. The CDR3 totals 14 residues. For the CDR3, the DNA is TGTGCCAGCAGCTTAGCGGGGAGAGCAGGTGAGCAGTTCTTC. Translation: CASSLAGRAGEQFF.

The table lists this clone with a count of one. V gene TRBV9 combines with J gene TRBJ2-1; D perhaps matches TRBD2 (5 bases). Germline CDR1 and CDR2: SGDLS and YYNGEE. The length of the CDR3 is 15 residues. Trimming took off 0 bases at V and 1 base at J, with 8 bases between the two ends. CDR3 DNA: TGTGCCAGCAGCGTAGAAGGACTTTCCTACAATGAGCAGTTCTTC. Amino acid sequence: CASSVEGLSYNEQFF.

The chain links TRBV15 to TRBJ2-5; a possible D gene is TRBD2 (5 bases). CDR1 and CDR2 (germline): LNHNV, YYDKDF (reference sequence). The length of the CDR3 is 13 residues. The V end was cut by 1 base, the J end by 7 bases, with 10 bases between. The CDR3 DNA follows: TGTGCCACCAGCAGAGGAGGGTATGGGACCCAGTACTTC. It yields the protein CATSRGGYGTQYF. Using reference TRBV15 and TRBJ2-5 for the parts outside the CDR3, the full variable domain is DAMVIQNPRYQVTQFGKPVTLSCSQTLNHNVMYWYQQKSSQAPKLLFHYYDKDFNNEADTPDNFQSRRPNTSFCFLDIRSPGLGDTAMYLCATSRGGYGTQYFGPGTRLLVL.

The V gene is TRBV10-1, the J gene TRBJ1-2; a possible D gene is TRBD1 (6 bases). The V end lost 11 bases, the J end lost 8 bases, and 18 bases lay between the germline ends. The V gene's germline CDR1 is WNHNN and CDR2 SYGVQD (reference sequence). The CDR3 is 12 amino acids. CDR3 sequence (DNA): TGCGCCCCCCGGGGGGCGGTGGGGGGCTACACCTTC. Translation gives CAPRGAVGGYTF.

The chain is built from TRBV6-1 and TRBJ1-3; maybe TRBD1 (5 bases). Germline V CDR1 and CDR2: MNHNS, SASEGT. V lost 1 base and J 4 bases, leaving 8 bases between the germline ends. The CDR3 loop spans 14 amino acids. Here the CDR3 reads CASSEGWGGNTIYF. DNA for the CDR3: TGTGCCAGCAGTGAAGGTTGGGGCGGAAACACCATATATTTT.

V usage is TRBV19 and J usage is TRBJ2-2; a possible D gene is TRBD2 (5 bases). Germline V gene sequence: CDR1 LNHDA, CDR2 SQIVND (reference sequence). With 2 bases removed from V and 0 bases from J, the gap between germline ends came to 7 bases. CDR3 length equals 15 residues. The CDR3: CASSISGANTGELFF. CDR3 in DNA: TGTGCCAGTAGTATAAGCGGTGCGAACACCGGGGAGCTGTTTTTT.

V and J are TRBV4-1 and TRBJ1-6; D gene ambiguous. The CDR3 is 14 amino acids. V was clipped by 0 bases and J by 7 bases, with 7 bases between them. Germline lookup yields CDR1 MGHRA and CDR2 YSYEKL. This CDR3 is CASSQERVNSPLHF. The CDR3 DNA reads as TGCGCCAGCAGCCAAGAGAGGGTCAATTCACCCCTCCACTTT.

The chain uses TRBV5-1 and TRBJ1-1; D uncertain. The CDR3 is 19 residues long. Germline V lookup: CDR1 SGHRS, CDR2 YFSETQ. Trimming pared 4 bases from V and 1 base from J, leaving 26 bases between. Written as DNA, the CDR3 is TGCGCCAGCAGCCGGGCCGGGATCCAAAAACACATCACGAACACTGAAGCTTTCTTT. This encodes CASSRAGIQKHITNTEAFF.

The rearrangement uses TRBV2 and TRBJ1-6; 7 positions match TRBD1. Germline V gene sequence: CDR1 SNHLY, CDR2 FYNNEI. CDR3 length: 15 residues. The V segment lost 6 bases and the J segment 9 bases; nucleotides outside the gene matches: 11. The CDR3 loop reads CASRDEGASISPLHF. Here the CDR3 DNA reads TGTGCCAGCAGGGACGAGGGGGCCTCTATTTCACCCCTCCACTTT. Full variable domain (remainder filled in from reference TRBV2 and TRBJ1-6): EPEVTQTPSHQVTQMGQEVILRCVPISNHLYFYWYRQILGQKVEFLVSFYNNEISEKSEIFDDQFSVERPDGSNFTLKIRSTKLEDSAMYFCASRDEGASISPLHFGNGTRLTVT.